Sequencing of this T cell receptor (beta chain) was carried out in a study of cytomegalovirus exposure and HLA in healthy donors. This clone was picked up one time. The antigen is not known. In germline, CDR1 is MNHNS, CDR2 SASEGT. V lost 6 bases to trimming and J lost 4 bases, with 12 bases between them. The CDR3 consists of 13 residues. PCR employed 60 Vbeta and 13 Jbeta primers. Measured with immunoSEQ multiplex PCR; TCRdb has only the in-frame clones, and not every one. The sample consists of about 190,000 clones, about four fifths of them appearing once. The study, taken as a whole, reports: Being productive about 90% or about 30% of the time was typical of most TCR beta V segments in an earlier analysis. There was a cluster of highly shared sequence variants that was likely a sequencing artifact. Evidence from a later analysis indicated that most CMV-associated TCR beta chains looked HLA-restricted.

V and J are TRBV6-1 and TRBJ1-1, with a possible D match to TRBD1 (6 bases). The sequenced material came from PBMCs. The source of this sequence is a man between 35 and 55 years old in good health and CMV-seropositive. The CDR3 is CASSTGFSTEAFF. CDR3 in DNA: TGTGCCAGCAGCACAGGGTTTAGCACTGAAGCTTTCTTT.